These 27 T cell receptor beta chains were sequenced from one sample in a study of blood T cell repertoires in COVID-19. Libraries were prepared by immunoSEQ multiplex PCR; TCRdb keeps only in-frame clonotypes and omits some of them. The sample records 12,000 or so clones, roughly 72% being singletons. The source material was peripheral blood. The receptors stem from a man between 60 and 75 years old with COVID-19, enrolled during active disease.

The chain uses TRBV19 and TRBJ2-2; 7 bases match TRBD1. The CDR3 contains 17 residues. V gave up 4 bases and J gave up 6 bases; unmatched junction bases: 14. CDR1 is LNHDA and CDR2 is SQIVND in the germline V gene (reference sequence). CDR3 residues: CASSTYYDRDGPGELFF. The CDR3 DNA is TGTGCCAGTAGTACGTACTATGACAGGGATGGCCCCGGGGAGCTGTTTTTT.

The chain recombines TRBV4-1 with TRBJ2-3; 7 positions match TRBD2. J gave up 1 base and V 0 bases, and 4 bases lay outside the gene matches. The germline V gene encodes CDR1 MGHRA and CDR2 YSYEKL. The length of the CDR3 is 16 residues. DNA for the CDR3: TGCGCCAGCAGCCAAGATTCCGCGGGGGGCACAGATACGCAGTATTTT. It yields the protein CASSQDSAGGTDTQYF.

This clone occurred a few times. The J gene is TRBJ2-7, the V gene TRBV9; D is perhaps TRBD1 (5 bases). Germline CDR1 and CDR2: SGDLS and YYNGEE. V lost 2 bases and J lost 2, with 17 bases in between. The CDR3 runs to 16 residues. CDR3 loop: CASSVYPNRFPYEQYF. CDR3 DNA sequence: TGTGCCAGCAGCGTCTACCCCAACAGGTTCCCCTACGAGCAGTACTTC. The complete variable domain, with remaining parts taken from reference TRBV9 and TRBJ2-7, reads DSGVTQTPKHLITATGQRVTLRCSPRSGDLSVYWYQQSLDQGLQFLIQYYNGEERAKGNILERFSAQQFPDLHSELNLSSLELGDSALYFCASSVYPNRFPYEQYFGPGTRLTVT.

The chain links TRBV6-5 to TRBJ1-5; tentative D call: TRBD1 (5 bases). The V gene's germline CDR1 is MNHEY and CDR2 SVGAGI. Between the trimmed V and J ends, which lost 5 bases and 6 bases, there was a span of 11 bases. The CDR3 length is 13 residues. As DNA, the CDR3 is TGTGCCAGCAGTACCCAGGGAACTCAGCCCCAGCATTTT. This sequence encodes CASSTQGTQPQHF.

This clone was picked up one time. The chain couples TRBV6-6 to TRBJ1-2, with TRBD1 identical over 10 bases. Germline CDR1 and CDR2: MNHNY and SVGAGI (reference sequence). Unmatched junction bases numbered 9, after V lost 3 bases and J lost 8 bases. The length of the CDR3 is 15 residues. The CDR3 sequence: CASSYVSGQGDGYTF. Written as DNA, the CDR3 is TGTGCCAGCAGTTATGTATCCGGACAGGGGGACGGCTACACCTTC.

V usage is TRBV5-1 and J usage is TRBJ1-3, with 9 bases identical to TRBD1. The CDR3 sequence is 16 residues long. With V trimmed by 2 bases and J by 1 base, 4 bases remained unmatched. The germline V gene encodes CDR1 SGHRS and CDR2 YFSETQ. In DNA form, the CDR3 reads TGCGCCAGCAGCTTACAGGGGGCTGGTTCTGGAAACACCATATATTTT. Its translation: CASSLQGAGSGNTIYF.

The rearrangement links TRBV10-3 to TRBJ2-2; TRBD2 aligns across 11 bases. This CDR3 contains 16 residues. CDR1 is ENHRY, CDR2 SYGVKD, per germline. With V trimmed by 8 bases and J by 4 bases, 9 bases remained unmatched. In DNA, the CDR3 is TGTGCCATCGGACTAGCGGGTCGGGAGGGCACCGGGGAGCTGTTTTTT. Amino acids: CAIGLAGREGTGELFF.

This clone was counted a few times. This rearrangement joins TRBV3-1 (or the pseudogene TRBV3-2) to TRBJ1-1, with TRBD1 identical over 7 bases. The CDR3 runs to 15 residues. CDR1 and CDR2 from the germline V gene are LGHDT and YNNKEL (reference sequence). J lost 3 bases, V lost 1 base, and 5 bases had no gene match. The CDR3 here is CASSQGTGADTEAFF. The CDR3 coding sequence is TGTGCCAGCAGCCAAGGCACAGGGGCGGACACTGAAGCTTTCTTT.

The V and J genes are TRBV5-1 and TRBJ1-2; possible D gene TRBD1, 6 bases. The CDR3 is made up of 14 amino acids. Germline CDR1 and CDR2: SGHRS and YFSETQ. Trimming left V 3 bases short and J 6 bases short, with 15 bases between. The chain's CDR3 is CASSSQQGEDGYTF. In nucleotides, the CDR3 is TGCGCCAGCAGCTCCCAACAGGGAGAGGATGGCTACACCTTC.

The rearrangement links TRBV4-2 to TRBJ2-7, with D possibly TRBD1 on 6 matching bases. From germline, CDR1 is LGHNA and CDR2 YNFKEQ. V lost 1 base and J lost 7, with 14 bases in between. This CDR3 is 14 amino acids long. The CDR3 here is CASSQVGQGREQYF. CDR3 DNA sequence: TGTGCCAGCAGCCAAGTTGGTCAGGGGAGAGAGCAGTACTTC.

The chain couples TRBV6-5 to TRBJ1-5; D is undetermined. The CDR3 runs 12 residues. Germline CDR1 MNHEY, CDR2 SVGAGI. V was cut by 7 bases and J by 5 bases, with 9 bases left in between. Here the CDR3 DNA reads TGTGCCAGCACCTCCGGGGATCAGCCCCAGCATTTT. This encodes CASTSGDQPQHF.

The rearrangement links TRBV12-3 or TRBV12-4 to TRBJ2-2, with D unclear. V lost 6 bases, J lost 5 bases, and 10 bases lay in between. CDR3 size: 13 residues. CDR3 DNA sequence: TGTGCCAGCAGCCTGTCACTGACCGGGGAGCTGTTTTTT. This sequence encodes CASSLSLTGELFF.

By share, this clone ranks as medium-sized (0.01 to 0.1%). The CDR3 spells CASSLGTPLDTEAFF. DNA for the CDR3: TGTGCCAGCAGCCTTGGGACTCCTTTAGACACTGAAGCTTTCTTT. The gene calls are TRBV11-3 and TRBJ1-1; weak D call: TRBD1 (5 bases). Germline loops: CDR1 SGHNT, CDR2 YENEEA. Trimming took 5 bases from V and 3 from J, leaving 16 bases between them. This CDR3 has 15 residues.

This chain uses TRBV18 with TRBJ2-1; D is perhaps TRBD1 (6 bases). The germline V gene has CDR1 KGHSH and CDR2 LQKENI. CDR3 size: 18 residues. With 2 bases removed from V and 1 base from J, the gap between germline ends came to 18 bases. The CDR3 DNA follows: TGTGCCAGCTCACCAGGGACAAAGAAGGAAGTTTCCTACAATGAGCAGTTCTTC. It codes for CASSPGTKKEVSYNEQFF.

The CDR3 spells CASSLAGTQEAFF. CDR3 coding DNA: TGCGCCAGCAGCTTGGCCGGGACACAAGAAGCTTTCTTT. The genes are TRBV5-1 and TRBJ1-1, with a possible D match to TRBD1 (6 bases). Germline values: CDR1 SGHRS, CDR2 YFSETQ. V gave up 0 bases and J gave up 8 bases, with 11 bases separating them. This CDR3 region has 13 residues.

The rearrangement uses TRBV12-5 and TRBJ2-1; a possible D gene is TRBD2 (6 bases). Germline assignment: CDR1 LGHNT and CDR2 FRNRAP. The CDR3 consists of 14 residues. The V end lost 1 base, the J end lost 4 bases, and 8 bases lay between the germline ends. The DNA for the CDR3 is TGTGCTAGTGGTTTGGGGGACTCATACAATGAGCAGTTCTTC. Translating gives CASGLGDSYNEQFF. Variable domain in full (rest from reference TRBV12-5 and TRBJ2-1): DARVTQTPRHKVTEMGQEVTMRCQPILGHNTVFWYRQTMMQGLELLAYFRNRAPLDDSGMPKDRFSAEMPDATLATLKIQPSEPRDSAVYFCASGLGDSYNEQFFGPGTRLTVL.

V and J are TRBV7-3 and TRBJ2-3; 13 nucleotides agree with TRBD2. CDR1 is SGHTA and CDR2 is FQGTGA in the germline V gene. After removal of 5 bases from V and 1 base from J, the junction contained 9 bases not matched to a gene. The CDR3 totals 18 residues. CDR3 DNA sequence: TGTGCCAGCAGCAGCCCGCCCGGGACTAGCGGGGGCACAGATACGCAGTATTTT. This codes for CASSSPPGTSGGTDTQYF.

V usage is TRBV7-2 and J usage is TRBJ2-7; perhaps TRBD2 as D (5 bases). Looked up from germline, CDR1 is SGHTA and CDR2 is FQGNSA. The CDR3 sequence is 14 residues long. Trimming left V 5 bases short and J 6 bases short, with 17 bases between. The CDR3 region has the DNA TGTGCCAGCAGCCCTCAGCAGAGGGAAGGCGAGCAGTACTTC. This encodes CASSPQQREGEQYF. Variable domain in full (rest from reference TRBV7-2 and TRBJ2-7): GAGVSQSPSNKVTEKGKDVELRCDPISGHTALYWYRQSLGQGLEFLIYFQGNSAPDKSGLPSDRFSAERTGGSVSTLTIQRTQQEDSAVYLCASSPQQREGEQYFGPGTRLTVT.

In its sample, this clone ranks as medium-sized. V is TRBV2 and J is TRBJ1-3; D ambiguous. CDR3 length: 14 amino acids. The V gene lost 2 bases and the J gene lost 0 bases, with 5 bases spanning the gap. Germline V gene sequence: CDR1 SNHLY, CDR2 FYNNEI. The CDR3 bases are TGTGCCAGCAGTGAACCGCGCTCTGGAAACACCATATATTTT. Translated: CASSEPRSGNTIYF.

This clone has a single count. The rearrangement links TRBV2 to TRBJ1-1; D uncertain. The CDR3 contains 13 residues. The ends were cut back, 8 bases at V and 2 bases at J, with 12 bases in the middle. CDR1 is SNHLY and CDR2 is FYNNEI in the germline V gene. CDR3 residues: CASLGGSNTEAFF. In DNA, the CDR3 is TGTGCCAGCCTCGGAGGCTCAAACACTGAAGCTTTCTTT.

The chain carries TRBV15 and TRBJ1-5, with D unclear. Germline CDR1 is LNHNV and CDR2 is YYDKDF (reference sequence). The CDR3 length is 13 residues. Trimming pared 3 bases from V and 7 bases from J, leaving 10 bases between. The CDR3 sequence: CATSRRAGQPQHF. CDR3 in DNA: TGTGCCACCAGCAGGAGGGCTGGGCAGCCCCAGCATTTT.

The chain recombines TRBV5-1 with TRBJ1-1; 9 bases agree with TRBD1. Germline V CDR1 and CDR2: SGHRS, YFSETQ. The CDR3 is 16 residues long. J gave up 0 bases and V 6 bases, and 9 bases lay outside the gene matches. CDR3 bases: TGCGCCAGCACCCCCGGGACAGGGAGGTTGAACACTGAAGCTTTCTTT. Its translation: CASTPGTGRLNTEAFF.

The genes are TRBV25-1 and TRBJ2-3; TRBD2 is a possible D gene (5 bases). The length of the CDR3 is 15 residues. V shed 7 bases and J shed 5 bases, with 19 bases lying between them. The germline V gene has CDR1 MGHDK and CDR2 SYGVNS. The CDR3 spells CASTLGEGVLDTQYF. The CDR3 region has the DNA TGTGCCAGCACCCTCGGGGAAGGAGTGTTAGATACGCAGTATTTT.

This chain links TRBV27 with TRBJ2-3, with TRBD1 as a possible D gene (5 bases). Germline CDR1 reads MNHEY; CDR2 reads SMNVEV (reference sequence). The CDR3 has 15 residues. V lost 5 bases to trimming and J lost 4 bases, with 16 bases between them. The CDR3 region is CASSPFVGAADTQYF. As DNA, the CDR3 is TGTGCCAGCAGTCCCTTTGTTGGGGCCGCAGATACGCAGTATTTT.

This chain uses TRBV10-3 with TRBJ2-7, with 9 bases fitting TRBD1. The V gene end was trimmed by 2 bases and the J gene end by 4 bases; junction bases not matched to a gene: 9. The CDR3 is made up of 16 amino acids. Per the germline V gene, CDR1 is ENHRY and CDR2 is SYGVKD. As DNA, the CDR3 is TGTGCCATCAGTGAGGGCCGGGACAGGGTTTTATACGAGCAGTACGTC. Translated: CAISEGRDRVLYEQYV.

This clone was counted only a few times. The chain is built from TRBV7-2 and TRBJ2-7; 9 bases map to TRBD1. Germline CDR1 is SGHTA and CDR2 is FQGNSA. The CDR3 totals 15 residues. Trimming removed 4 bases from V and 2 bases from J; junction bases left unmatched: 6. The CDR3 here is CASSWGQGRTYEQYV. The CDR3 DNA reads as TGTGCCAGCAGCTGGGGACAGGGAAGGACCTACGAGCAGTACGTC.

The chain carries TRBV27 and TRBJ1-2; 11 bases agree with TRBD1. Germline CDR1 is MNHEY and CDR2 is SMNVEV (reference sequence). This CDR3 has 15 amino acids. The ends lost 5 bases at V and 2 bases at J; junction bases unmatched: 4. CDR3 sequence: CASSPWDRGNYGYTF. The CDR3 nucleotides read TGTGCCAGCAGTCCCTGGGACAGGGGGAACTATGGCTACACCTTC.